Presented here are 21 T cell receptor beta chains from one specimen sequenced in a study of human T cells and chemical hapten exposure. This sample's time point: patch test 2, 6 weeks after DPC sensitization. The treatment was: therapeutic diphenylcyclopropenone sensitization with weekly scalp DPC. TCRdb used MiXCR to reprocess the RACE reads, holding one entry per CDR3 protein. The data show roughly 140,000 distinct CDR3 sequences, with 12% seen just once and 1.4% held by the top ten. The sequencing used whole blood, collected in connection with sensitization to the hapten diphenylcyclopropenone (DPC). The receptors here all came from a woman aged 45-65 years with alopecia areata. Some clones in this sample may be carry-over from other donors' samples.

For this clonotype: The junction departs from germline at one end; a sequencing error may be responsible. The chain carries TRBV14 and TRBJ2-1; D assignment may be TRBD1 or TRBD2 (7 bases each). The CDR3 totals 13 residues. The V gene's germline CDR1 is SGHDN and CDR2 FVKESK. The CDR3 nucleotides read TGTGTCAGCCGCGGGGGACAGAAGAATGAGCAGTTCTTC. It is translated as CVSRGGQKNEQFF.

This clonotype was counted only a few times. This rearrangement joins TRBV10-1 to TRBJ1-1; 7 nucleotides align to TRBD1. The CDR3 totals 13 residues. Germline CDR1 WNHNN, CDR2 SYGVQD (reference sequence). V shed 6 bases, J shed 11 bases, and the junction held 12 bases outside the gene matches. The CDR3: CASREREGARAFF. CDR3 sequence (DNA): TGCGCCAGCAGAGAGAGGGAGGGGGCGAGGGCTTTCTTT.

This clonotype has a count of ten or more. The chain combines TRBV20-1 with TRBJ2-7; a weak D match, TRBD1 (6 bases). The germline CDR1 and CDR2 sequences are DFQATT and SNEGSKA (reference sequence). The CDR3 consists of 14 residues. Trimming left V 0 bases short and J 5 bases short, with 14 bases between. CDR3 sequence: CSARDGRDIHEQYF. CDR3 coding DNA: TGCAGTGCTAGAGATGGAAGGGACATTCACGAGCAGTACTTC.

The CDR3 coding sequence is TGTGCCAGCAGCAACCCGCTGGGGGCAGGTAGGACCTACGAGCAGTACTTC. This gives the protein CASSNPLGAGRTYEQYF. This rearrangement joins TRBV21-1 to TRBJ2-7; TRBD1 was called by the table and not checked on the DNA. TRBV21-1 counts as a pseudogene. The length of the CDR3 is 17 residues.

The CDR3 loop reads CASSQPGTSYNEQFF. The CDR3 region has the DNA TGTGCCAGCAGCCAACCGGGGACTTCCTACAATGAGCAGTTCTTC. The V gene is TRBV4-2, the J gene TRBJ2-1; tentatively, D is TRBD2 (6 bases). V was pared by 2 bases and J by 1 base, with 9 bases between. CDR1 LGHNA and CDR2 YNFKEQ come from the germline V gene. This CDR3 has 15 residues.

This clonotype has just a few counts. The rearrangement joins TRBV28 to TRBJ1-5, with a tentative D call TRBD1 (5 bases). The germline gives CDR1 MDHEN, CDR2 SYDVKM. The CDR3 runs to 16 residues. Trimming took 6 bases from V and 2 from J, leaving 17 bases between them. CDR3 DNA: TGTGCCAGCAGCCCCACTGGGGGGTTTGGCAATCAGCCCCAGCATTTT. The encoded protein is CASSPTGGFGNQPQHF.

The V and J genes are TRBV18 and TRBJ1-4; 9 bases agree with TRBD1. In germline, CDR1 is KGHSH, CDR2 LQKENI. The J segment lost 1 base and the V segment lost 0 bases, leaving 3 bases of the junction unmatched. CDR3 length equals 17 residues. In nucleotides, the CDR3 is TGTGCCAGCTCACCACCGGACAGGGGAGGAACTAATGAAAAACTGTTTTTT. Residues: CASSPPDRGGTNEKLFF.

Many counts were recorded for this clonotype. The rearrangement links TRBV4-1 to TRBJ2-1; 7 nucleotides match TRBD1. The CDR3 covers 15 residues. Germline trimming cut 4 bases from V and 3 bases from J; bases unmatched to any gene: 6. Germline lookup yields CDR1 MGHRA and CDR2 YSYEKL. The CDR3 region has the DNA TGCGCCAGCAGCCCCCGGGACAGCGTCTACAATGAGCAGTTCTTC. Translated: CASSPRDSVYNEQFF.

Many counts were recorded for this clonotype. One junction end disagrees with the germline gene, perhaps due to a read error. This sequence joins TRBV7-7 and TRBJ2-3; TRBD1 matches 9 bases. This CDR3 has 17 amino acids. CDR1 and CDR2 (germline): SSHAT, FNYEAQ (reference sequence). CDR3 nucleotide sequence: TGTGCTAGCAGCTCTGGTACAGGGGGCTCCAGCAGAGATACGCAGTATTTT. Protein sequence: CASSSGTGGSSRDTQYF.

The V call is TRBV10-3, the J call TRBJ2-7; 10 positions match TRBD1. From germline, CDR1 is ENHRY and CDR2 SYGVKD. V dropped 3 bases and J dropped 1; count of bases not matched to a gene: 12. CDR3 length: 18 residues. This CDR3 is CAISDPRQGARTSYEQYF. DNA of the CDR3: TGTGCCATCAGTGACCCTAGACAGGGGGCCCGAACTTCCTACGAGCAGTACTTC.

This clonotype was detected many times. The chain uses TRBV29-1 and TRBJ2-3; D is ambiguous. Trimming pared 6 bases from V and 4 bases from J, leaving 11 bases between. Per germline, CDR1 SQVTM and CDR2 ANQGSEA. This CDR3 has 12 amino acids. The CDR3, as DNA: TGCAGCGTCCGGAACTTGGCAGATACGCAGTATTTT. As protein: CSVRNLADTQYF.

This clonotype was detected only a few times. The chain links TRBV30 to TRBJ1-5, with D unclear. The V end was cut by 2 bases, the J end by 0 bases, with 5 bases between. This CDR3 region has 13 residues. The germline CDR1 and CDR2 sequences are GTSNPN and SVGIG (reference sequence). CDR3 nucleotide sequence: TGTGCCTGGAGTAAAGATAGCAATCAGCCCCAGCATTTT. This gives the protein CAWSKDSNQPQHF.

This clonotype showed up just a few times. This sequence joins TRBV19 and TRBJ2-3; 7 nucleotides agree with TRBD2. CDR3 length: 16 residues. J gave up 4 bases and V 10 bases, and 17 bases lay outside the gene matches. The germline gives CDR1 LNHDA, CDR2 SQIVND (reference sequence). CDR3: CANPGGYALDADTQYF. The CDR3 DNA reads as TGTGCCAACCCGGGAGGCTACGCCTTGGACGCAGATACGCAGTATTTT.

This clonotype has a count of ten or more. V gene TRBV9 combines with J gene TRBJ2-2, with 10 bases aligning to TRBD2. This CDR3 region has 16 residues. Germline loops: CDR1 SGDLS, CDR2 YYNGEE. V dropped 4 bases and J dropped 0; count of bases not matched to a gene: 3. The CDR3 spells CASSLGLAANTGELFF. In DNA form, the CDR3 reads TGTGCCAGCAGCCTTGGACTAGCGGCGAACACCGGGGAGCTGTTTTTT.

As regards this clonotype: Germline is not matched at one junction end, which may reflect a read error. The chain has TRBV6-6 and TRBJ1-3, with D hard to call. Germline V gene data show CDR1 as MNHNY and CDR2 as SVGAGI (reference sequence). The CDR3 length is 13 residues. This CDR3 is CASSYMGGNIIYF. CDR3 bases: TGTGCCAGCAGTTACATGGGCGGAAACATCATATATTTT.

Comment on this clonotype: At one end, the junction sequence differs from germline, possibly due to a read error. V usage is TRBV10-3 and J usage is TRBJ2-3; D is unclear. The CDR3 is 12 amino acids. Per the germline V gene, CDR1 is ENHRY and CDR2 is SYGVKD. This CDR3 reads CAIGEGTDTQYF. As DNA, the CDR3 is TGTGCCATCGGTGAAGGCACAGATACGCAGTATTTT.

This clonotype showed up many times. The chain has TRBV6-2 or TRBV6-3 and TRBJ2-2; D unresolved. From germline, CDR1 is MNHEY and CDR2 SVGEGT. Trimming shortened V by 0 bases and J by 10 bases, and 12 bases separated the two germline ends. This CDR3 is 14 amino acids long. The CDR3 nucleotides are TGTGCCAGCAGTTACTCCCTGACTGGGGAGGAGCTGTTTTTT. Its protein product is CASSYSLTGEELFF.

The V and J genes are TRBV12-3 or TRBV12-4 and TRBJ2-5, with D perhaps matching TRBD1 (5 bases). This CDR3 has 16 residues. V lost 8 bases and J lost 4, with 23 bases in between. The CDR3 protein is CASAFSLGQGRETQYF. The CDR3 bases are TGTGCCAGCGCCTTCTCTCTCGGCCAGGGTAGAGAGACCCAGTACTTC.

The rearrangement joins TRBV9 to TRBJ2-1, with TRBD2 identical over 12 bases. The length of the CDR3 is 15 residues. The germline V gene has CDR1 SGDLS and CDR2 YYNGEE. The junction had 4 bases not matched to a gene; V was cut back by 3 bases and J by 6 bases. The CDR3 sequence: CASSGGLAGLNEQFF. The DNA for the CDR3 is TGTGCCAGCAGCGGGGGACTAGCGGGCCTCAATGAGCAGTTCTTC.

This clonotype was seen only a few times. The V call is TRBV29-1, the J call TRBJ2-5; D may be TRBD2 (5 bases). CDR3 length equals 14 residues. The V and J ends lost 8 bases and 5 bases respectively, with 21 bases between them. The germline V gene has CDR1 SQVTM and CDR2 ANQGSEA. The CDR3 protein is CSTRAPASPETQYF. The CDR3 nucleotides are TGCAGCACCCGGGCCCCGGCTAGCCCGGAGACCCAGTACTTC. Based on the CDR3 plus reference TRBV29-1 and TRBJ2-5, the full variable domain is SAVISQKPSRDICQRGTSLTIQCQVDSQVTMMFWYRQQPGQSLTLIATANQGSEATYESGFVIDKFPISRPNLTFSTLTVSNMSPEDSSIYLCSTRAPASPETQYFGPGTRLLVL.

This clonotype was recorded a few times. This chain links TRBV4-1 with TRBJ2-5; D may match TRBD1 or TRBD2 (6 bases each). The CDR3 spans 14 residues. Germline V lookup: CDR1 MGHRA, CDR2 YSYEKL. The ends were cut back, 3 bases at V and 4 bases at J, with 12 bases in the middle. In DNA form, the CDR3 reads TGCGCCAGCAGCCAGCTGGGGGGCGCAGAGACCCAGTACTTC. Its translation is CASSQLGGAETQYF.